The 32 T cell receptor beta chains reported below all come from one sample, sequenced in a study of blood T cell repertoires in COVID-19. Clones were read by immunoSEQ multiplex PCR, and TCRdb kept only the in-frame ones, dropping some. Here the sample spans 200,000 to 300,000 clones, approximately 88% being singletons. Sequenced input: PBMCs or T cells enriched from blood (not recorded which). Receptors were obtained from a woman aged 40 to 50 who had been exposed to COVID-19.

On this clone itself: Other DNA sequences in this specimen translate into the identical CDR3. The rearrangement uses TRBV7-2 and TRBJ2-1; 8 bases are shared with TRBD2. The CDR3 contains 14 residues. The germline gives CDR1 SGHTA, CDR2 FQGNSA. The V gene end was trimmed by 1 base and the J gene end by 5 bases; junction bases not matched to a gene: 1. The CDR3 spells CASSLVGGDNEQFF. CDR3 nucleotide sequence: TGTGCCAGCAGCTTAGTCGGGGGGGACAATGAGCAGTTCTTC.

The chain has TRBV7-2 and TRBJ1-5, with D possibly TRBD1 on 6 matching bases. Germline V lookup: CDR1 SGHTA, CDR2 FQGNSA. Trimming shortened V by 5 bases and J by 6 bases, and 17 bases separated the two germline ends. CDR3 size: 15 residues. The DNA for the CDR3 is TGTGCCAGCAGCCCCAGAGGGGGTGGGGGTCAGCCCCAGCATTTT. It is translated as CASSPRGGGGQPQHF.

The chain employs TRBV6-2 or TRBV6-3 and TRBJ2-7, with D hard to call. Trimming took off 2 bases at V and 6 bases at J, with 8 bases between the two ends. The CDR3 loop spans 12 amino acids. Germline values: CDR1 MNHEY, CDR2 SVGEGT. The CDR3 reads CASSYGFGEQYF. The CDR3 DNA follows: TGTGCCAGCAGTTACGGTTTCGGCGAGCAGTACTTC.

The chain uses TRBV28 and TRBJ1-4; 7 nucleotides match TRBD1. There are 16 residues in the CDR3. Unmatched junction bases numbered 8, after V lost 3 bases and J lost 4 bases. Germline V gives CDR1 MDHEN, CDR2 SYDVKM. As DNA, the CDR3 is TGTGCCAGCAGTTTTCTCGGGACAGCAATTAATGAAAAACTGTTTTTT. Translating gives CASSFLGTAINEKLFF.

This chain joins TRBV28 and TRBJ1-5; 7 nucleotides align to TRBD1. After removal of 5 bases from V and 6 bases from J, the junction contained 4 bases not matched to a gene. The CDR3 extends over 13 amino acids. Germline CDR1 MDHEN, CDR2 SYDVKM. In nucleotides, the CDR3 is TGTGCCAGCAGTGTCGGGACAGTTCAGCCCCAGCATTTT. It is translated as CASSVGTVQPQHF.

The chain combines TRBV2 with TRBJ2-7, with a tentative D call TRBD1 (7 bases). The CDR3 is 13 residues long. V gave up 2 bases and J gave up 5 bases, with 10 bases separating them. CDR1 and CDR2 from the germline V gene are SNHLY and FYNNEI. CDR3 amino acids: CASSEQGEDEQYF. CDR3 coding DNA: TGTGCCAGCAGTGAACAGGGGGAGGACGAGCAGTACTTC.

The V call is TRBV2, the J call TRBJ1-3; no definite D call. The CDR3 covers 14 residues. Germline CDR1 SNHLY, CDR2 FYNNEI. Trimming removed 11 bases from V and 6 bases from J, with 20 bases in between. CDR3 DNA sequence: TGTGCCGGCGGGTCGCCGGTAGTAGTAAACACCATATATTTT. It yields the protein CAGGSPVVVNTIYF. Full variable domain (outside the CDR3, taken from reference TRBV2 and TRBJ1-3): EPEVTQTPSHQVTQMGQEVILRCVPISNHLYFYWYRQILGQKVEFLVSFYNNEISEKSEIFDDQFSVERPDGSNFTLKIRSTKLEDSAMYFCAGGSPVVVNTIYFGEGSWLTVV.

The CDR3 protein is CASSPQAGLSSYEQYV. The CDR3 region has the DNA TGTGCCAGCTCACCGCAGGCAGGGTTAAGCTCCTACGAGCAGTACGTC. The V call is TRBV18, the J call TRBJ2-7; weak D call: TRBD1 (5 bases). The CDR3 spans 16 residues. Trimming took 3 bases from V and 0 from J, leaving 15 bases between them. CDR1 and CDR2 from the germline V gene are KGHSH and LQKENI.

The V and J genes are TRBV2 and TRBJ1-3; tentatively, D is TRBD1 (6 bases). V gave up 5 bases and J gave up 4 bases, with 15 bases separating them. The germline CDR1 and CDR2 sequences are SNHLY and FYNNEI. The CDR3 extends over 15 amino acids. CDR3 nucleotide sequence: TGTGCCAGCAGTCCCGCCGGGGGGGCCGGAAACACCATATATTTT. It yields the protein CASSPAGGAGNTIYF.

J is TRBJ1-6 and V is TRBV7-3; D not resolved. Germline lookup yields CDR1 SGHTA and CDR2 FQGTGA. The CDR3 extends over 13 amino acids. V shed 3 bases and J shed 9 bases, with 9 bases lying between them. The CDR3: CASSFEVTSPLHF. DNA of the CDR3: TGTGCCAGCAGCTTTGAGGTGACTTCACCCCTCCACTTT. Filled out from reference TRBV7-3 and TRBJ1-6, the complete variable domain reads GAGVSQTPSNKVTEKGKYVELRCDPISGHTALYWYRQSLGQGPEFLIYFQGTGAADDSGLPNDRFFAVRPEGSVSTLKIQRTERGDSAVYLCASSFEVTSPLHFGNGTRLTVT.

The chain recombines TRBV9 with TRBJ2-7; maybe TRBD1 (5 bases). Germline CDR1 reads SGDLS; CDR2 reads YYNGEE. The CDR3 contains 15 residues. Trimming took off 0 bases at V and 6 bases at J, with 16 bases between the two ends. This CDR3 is CASSVDPRDPREQYF. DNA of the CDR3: TGTGCCAGCAGCGTAGACCCCAGGGATCCCCGCGAGCAGTACTTC. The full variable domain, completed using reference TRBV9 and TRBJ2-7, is DSGVTQTPKHLITATGQRVTLRCSPRSGDLSVYWYQQSLDQGLQFLIQYYNGEERAKGNILERFSAQQFPDLHSELNLSSLELGDSALYFCASSVDPRDPREQYFGPGTRLTVT.

The CDR3 protein is CASSQGTGNIQYF. In nucleotides, the CDR3 is TGTGCCAGCAGCCAAGGGACAGGGAACATTCAGTACTTC. This chain links TRBV3-1 (or the pseudogene TRBV3-2) with TRBJ2-4; 8 nucleotides agree with TRBD1. The germline V gene has CDR1 LGHDT and CDR2 YNNKEL (reference sequence). The V segment lost 1 base and the J segment 7 bases; nucleotides outside the gene matches: 0. The length of the CDR3 is 13 residues.

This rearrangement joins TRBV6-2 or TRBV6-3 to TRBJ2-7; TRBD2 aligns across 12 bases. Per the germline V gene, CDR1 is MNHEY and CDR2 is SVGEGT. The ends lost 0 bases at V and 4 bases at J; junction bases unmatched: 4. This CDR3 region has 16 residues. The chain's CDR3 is CASSYSKLAGGYEQYV. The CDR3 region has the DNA TGTGCCAGCAGTTACTCGAAACTAGCGGGAGGATACGAGCAGTACGTC.

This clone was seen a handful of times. DNA of the CDR3: TGTGCCAGCTCACCAGGGGGACAGACAAACACCATATATTTT. Its translation: CASSPGGQTNTIYF. The chain joins TRBV18 to TRBJ1-3; the match to TRBD1 covers 7 bases. CDR1 is KGHSH, CDR2 LQKENI, per germline. The CDR3 is 14 amino acids. V lost 2 bases to trimming and J lost 6 bases; unmatched junction nucleotides: 4. Full variable domain (missing parts from reference TRBV18 and TRBJ1-3): NAGVMQNPRHLVRRRGQEARLRCSPMKGHSHVYWYRQLPEEGLKFMVYLQKENIIDESGMPKERFSAEFPKEGPSILRIQQVVRGDSAAYFCASSPGGQTNTIYFGEGSWLTVV.

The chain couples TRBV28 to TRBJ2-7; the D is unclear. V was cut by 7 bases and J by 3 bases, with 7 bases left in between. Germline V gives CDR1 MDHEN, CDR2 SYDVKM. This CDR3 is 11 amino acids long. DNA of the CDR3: TGTGCCAGCACCCTTATCTACGAGCAGTACTTC. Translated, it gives CASTLIYEQYF.

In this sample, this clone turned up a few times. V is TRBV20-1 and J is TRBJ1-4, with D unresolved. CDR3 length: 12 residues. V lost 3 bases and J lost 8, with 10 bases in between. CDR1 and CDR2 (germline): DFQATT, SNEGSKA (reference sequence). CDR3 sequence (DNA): TGCAGTGCTAGTGGGGTGCGGGAAAAACTGTTTTTT. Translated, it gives CSASGVREKLFF.

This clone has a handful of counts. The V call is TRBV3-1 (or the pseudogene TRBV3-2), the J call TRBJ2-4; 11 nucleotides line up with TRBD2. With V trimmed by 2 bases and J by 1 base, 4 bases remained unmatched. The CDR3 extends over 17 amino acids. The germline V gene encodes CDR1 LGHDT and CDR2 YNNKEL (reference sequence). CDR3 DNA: TGTGCCAGCAGCCAAAATTTAGCGGGAGGGGCCAAAAACATTCAGTACTTC. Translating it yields CASSQNLAGGAKNIQYF.

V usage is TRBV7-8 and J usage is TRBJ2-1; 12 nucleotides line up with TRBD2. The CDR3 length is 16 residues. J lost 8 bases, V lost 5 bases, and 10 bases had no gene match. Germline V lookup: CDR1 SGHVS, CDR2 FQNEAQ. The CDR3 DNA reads TGTGCCAGCAGCACCCGACTAGCGGGGGCCGTGCATGAGCAGTTCTTC. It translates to CASSTRLAGAVHEQFF. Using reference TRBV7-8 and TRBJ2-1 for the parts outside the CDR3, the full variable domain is GAGVSQSPRYKVAKRGQDVALRCDPISGHVSLFWYQQALGQGPEFLTYFQNEAQLDKSGLPSDRFFAERPEGSVSTLKIQRTQQEDSAVYLCASSTRLAGAVHEQFFGPGTRLTVL.

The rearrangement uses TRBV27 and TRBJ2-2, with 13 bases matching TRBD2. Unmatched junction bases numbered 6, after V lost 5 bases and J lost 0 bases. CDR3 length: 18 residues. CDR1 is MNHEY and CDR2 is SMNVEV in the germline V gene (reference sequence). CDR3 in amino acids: CASSLRTSGSPNTGELFF. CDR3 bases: TGTGCCAGCAGTCTTAGGACTAGCGGGAGTCCGAACACCGGGGAGCTGTTTTTT.

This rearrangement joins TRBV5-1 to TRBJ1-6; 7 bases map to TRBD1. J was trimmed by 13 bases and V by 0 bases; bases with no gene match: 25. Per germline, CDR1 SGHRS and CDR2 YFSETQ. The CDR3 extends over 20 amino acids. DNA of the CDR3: TGCGCCAGCAGCTTGGAGCCCGCGCTGATCTCAGGACAGGCAGAAGGGCCCCTCCACTTT. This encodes CASSLEPALISGQAEGPLHF. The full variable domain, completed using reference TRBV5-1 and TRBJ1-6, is KAGVTQTPRYLIKTRGQQVTLSCSPISGHRSVSWYQQTPGQGLQFLFEYFSETQRNKGNFPGRFSGRQFSNSRSEMNVSTLELGDSALYLCASSLEPALISGQAEGPLHFGNGTRLTVT.

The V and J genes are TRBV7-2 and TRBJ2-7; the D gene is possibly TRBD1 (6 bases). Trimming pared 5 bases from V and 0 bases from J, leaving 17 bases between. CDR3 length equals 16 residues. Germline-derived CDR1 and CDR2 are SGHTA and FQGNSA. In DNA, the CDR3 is TGTGCCAGCAGCGGATCTATGTGGGGGCTCTCCTACGAGCAGTACTTC. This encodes CASSGSMWGLSYEQYF.

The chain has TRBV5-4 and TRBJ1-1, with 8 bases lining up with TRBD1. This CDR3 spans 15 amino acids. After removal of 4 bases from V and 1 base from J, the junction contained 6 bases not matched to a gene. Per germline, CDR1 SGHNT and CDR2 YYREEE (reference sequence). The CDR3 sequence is CASSGYRGANTEAFF. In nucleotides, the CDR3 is TGTGCCAGCAGCGGGTACAGGGGGGCGAACACTGAAGCTTTCTTT.

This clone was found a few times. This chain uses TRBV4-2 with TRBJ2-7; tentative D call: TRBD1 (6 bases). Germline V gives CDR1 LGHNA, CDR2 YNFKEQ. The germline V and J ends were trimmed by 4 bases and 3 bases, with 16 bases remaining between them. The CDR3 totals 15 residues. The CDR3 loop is CASSRDRDTFYEQYF. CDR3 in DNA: TGTGCCAGCAGCCGAGACCGGGACACCTTCTACGAGCAGTACTTC.

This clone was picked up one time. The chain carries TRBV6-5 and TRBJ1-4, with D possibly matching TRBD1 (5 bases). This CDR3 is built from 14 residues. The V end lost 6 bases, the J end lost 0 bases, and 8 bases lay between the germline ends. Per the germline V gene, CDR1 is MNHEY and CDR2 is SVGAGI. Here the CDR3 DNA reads TGTGCCAGCAGGAAGGGGACAACTAATGAAAAACTGTTTTTT. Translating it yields CASRKGTTNEKLFF.

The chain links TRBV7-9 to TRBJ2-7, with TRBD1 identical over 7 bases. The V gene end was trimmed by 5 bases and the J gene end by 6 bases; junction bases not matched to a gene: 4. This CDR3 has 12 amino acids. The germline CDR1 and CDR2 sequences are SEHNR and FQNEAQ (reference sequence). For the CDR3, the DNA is TGTGCCAGCAGCCCTCGACAGGGCGAGCAGTACTTC. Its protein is CASSPRQGEQYF.

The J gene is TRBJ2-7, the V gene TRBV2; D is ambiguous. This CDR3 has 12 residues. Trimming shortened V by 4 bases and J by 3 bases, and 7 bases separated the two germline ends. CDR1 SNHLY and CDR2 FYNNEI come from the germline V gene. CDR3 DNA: TGTGCCAGCAGTGCTACTTTCTACGAGCAGTACTTC. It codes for CASSATFYEQYF.

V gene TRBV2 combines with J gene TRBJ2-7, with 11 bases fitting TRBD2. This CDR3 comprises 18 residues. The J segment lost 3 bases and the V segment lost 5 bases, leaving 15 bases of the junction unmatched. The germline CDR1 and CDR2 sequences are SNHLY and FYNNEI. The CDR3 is CASSSGLAEGERGYEQYV. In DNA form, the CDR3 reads TGTGCCAGCAGTTCGGGACTAGCGGAAGGAGAACGAGGCTACGAGCAGTACGTC.

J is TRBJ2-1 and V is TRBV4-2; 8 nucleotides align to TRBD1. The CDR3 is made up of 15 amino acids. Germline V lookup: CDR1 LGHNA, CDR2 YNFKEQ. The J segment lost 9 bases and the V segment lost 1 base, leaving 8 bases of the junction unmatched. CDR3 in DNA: TGTGCCAGCAGCCAAGTTGGACAGGGTGCCGGTGAGCAGTTCTTC. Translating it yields CASSQVGQGAGEQFF.

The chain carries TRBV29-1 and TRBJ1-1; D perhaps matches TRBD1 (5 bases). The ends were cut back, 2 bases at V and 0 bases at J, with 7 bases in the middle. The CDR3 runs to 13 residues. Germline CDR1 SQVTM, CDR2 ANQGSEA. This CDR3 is CSVEKGMNTEAFF. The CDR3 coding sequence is TGCAGCGTTGAAAAGGGGATGAACACTGAAGCTTTCTTT. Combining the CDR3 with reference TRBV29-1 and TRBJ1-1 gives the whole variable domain SAVISQKPSRDICQRGTSLTIQCQVDSQVTMMFWYRQQPGQSLTLIATANQGSEATYESGFVIDKFPISRPNLTFSTLTVSNMSPEDSSIYLCSVEKGMNTEAFFGQGTRLTVV.

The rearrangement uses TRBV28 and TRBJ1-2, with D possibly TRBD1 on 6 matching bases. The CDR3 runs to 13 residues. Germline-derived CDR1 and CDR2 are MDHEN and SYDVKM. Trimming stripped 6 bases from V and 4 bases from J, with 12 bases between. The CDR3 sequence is CASSYRELYGYTF. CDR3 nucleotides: TGTGCCAGCAGCTACAGGGAGCTCTATGGCTACACCTTC.

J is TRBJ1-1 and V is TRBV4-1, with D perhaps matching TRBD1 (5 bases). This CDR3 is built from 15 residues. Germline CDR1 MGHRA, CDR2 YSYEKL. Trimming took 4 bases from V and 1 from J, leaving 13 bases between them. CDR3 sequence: CASSLGHTANTEAFF. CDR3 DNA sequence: TGCGCCAGCAGCCTAGGACACACTGCGAACACTGAAGCTTTCTTT.

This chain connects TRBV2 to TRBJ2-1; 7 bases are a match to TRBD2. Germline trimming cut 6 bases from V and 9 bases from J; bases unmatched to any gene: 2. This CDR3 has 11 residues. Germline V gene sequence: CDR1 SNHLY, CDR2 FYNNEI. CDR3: CASRGGGEQFF. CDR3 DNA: TGTGCCAGCAGGGGCGGGGGTGAGCAGTTCTTC.